Sequencing of this TCR beta chain was carried out in a study of a mutant IDH1 vaccine in newly diagnosed glioma. The wider study: Every participant had undergone radiotherapy, temozolomide, or both before, and most underwent both. Study-wide findings and caveats: Variations in leading peripheral T cell clonotypes appeared to have no connection with pseudoprogression.

Time point here: week 11, during vaccination. A 20-mer mutant IDH1 peptide at 300 ug was injected subcutaneously with topical imiquimod. Sequencing used immunoSEQ multiplex PCR; TCRdb keeps in-frame clones, though not all of them. The sample consists of tens of thousands of clones, around 77% of them appearing once. Of note for this clone: Its target is not known.

V lost 6 bases, J lost 2 bases, and 8 bases stayed unmatched. Germline CDR1 SQVTM, CDR2 ANQGSEA. CDR3 length equals 14 residues. The source is a woman aged 18-35 years with glioma. The chain recombines TRBV29-1 with TRBJ1-1; 8 nucleotides line up with TRBD1. Sequencing used PBMCs, obtained from a glioma patient whose treatment included an IDH1 peptide vaccine. CDR3: CSVRAGQGNTEAFF. CDR3 bases: TGCAGCGTCCGTGCTGGACAGGGAAACACTGAAGCTTTCTTT.